Listed here are 22 T cell receptor beta chains from one sample, sequenced in a study of cytomegalovirus exposure and HLA in healthy donors. 60 Vbeta and 13 Jbeta primers were used in PCR. The assay was immunoSEQ multiplex PCR, and TCRdb's table has in-frame clones only and misses some. The table lists more than 95,000 clones, 75% to 85% of them singletons. Sequenced: PBMCs. The receptors come from a man aged 25 to 40 in good health and CMV-seronegative.

This sequence joins TRBV19 and TRBJ1-5; TRBD1 aligns across 7 bases. With 4 bases clipped from V and 9 bases from J, the junction kept 15 bases outside the gene matches. Germline-derived CDR1 and CDR2 are LNHDA and SQIVND (reference sequence). CDR3 length: 16 residues. The CDR3 reads CASSKPGGPGVGPQHF. CDR3 nucleotides: TGTGCCAGTAGTAAACCAGGGGGACCGGGCGTGGGGCCCCAGCATTTT. Full variable domain (remainder filled in from reference TRBV19 and TRBJ1-5): DGGITQSPKYLFRKEGQNVTLSCEQNLNHDAMYWYRQDPGQGLRLIYYSQIVNDFQKGDIAEGYSVSREKKESFPLTVTSAQKNPTAFYLCASSKPGGPGVGPQHFGDGTRLSIL.

The J gene is TRBJ1-1, the V gene TRBV4-2; tentative D call: TRBD1 (5 bases). CDR3 length: 14 residues. The germline V and J ends were trimmed by 1 base and 1 base, with 7 bases remaining between them. Germline-derived CDR1 and CDR2 are LGHNA and YNFKEQ. CDR3: CASSQAQGNTEAFF. The CDR3 bases are TGTGCCAGCAGCCAAGCCCAGGGGAACACTGAAGCTTTCTTT.

The chain couples TRBV7-2 to TRBJ2-7; no definite D call. The germline V and J ends were trimmed by 3 bases and 6 bases, with 12 bases remaining between them. This CDR3 contains 13 residues. In germline, CDR1 is SGHTA, CDR2 FQGNSA. DNA of the CDR3: TGTGCCAGCAGCTTTAATGGGCCTGGCGAGCAGTACTTC. Its protein is CASSFNGPGEQYF.

This clone was seen a few times. The rearrangement uses TRBV5-6 and TRBJ1-2; the match to TRBD1 covers 8 bases. CDR1 and CDR2 from the germline V gene are SGHDT and YYEEEE. The V gene end was trimmed by 0 bases and the J gene end by 5 bases; junction bases not matched to a gene: 6. The CDR3 is 15 amino acids. In DNA, the CDR3 is TGTGCCAGCAGCTTGGAGGCAGGGGGCCTATATGGCTACACCTTC. Amino acid sequence: CASSLEAGGLYGYTF.

A few counts support this clone. The rearrangement links TRBV29-1 to TRBJ2-4; 8 nucleotides align to TRBD1. CDR1 and CDR2 from the germline V gene are SQVTM and ANQGSEA. V lost 4 bases, J lost 4 bases, and 6 bases stayed unmatched. CDR3 length equals 14 residues. This CDR3 is CSVGKGQGKNIQYF. CDR3 DNA: TGCAGCGTTGGAAAAGGACAGGGTAAAAACATTCAGTACTTC.

This clone was counted only a few times. CDR3 bases: TGTGCTAGTAGCTACTCTGGAAACACCATATATTTT. Its protein is CASSYSGNTIYF. J is TRBJ1-3 and V is TRBV12-5; no clear D. Germline assignment: CDR1 LGHNT and CDR2 FRNRAP. Trimming pared 8 bases from V and 0 bases from J, leaving 5 bases between. This CDR3 region has 12 residues.

Concerning this clone itself: This CDR3 is also generated by other DNA sequences in the sample. The rearrangement uses TRBV7-9 and TRBJ2-7, with D hard to call. CDR3 size: 12 residues. Trimming cost V 3 bases and J 3 bases, with 6 bases left between them. The germline V gene encodes CDR1 SEHNR and CDR2 FQNEAQ (reference sequence). CDR3 DNA sequence: TGTGCCAGCAGCTTCTCGGGCTACGAGCAGTACTTC. Translation gives CASSFSGYEQYF.

The chain recombines TRBV29-1 with TRBJ2-7, with 9 bases that match TRBD1. V lost 6 bases, J lost 4 bases, and 7 bases stayed unmatched. CDR1 SQVTM and CDR2 ANQGSEA come from the germline V gene. This CDR3 has 13 amino acids. The CDR3, as DNA: TGCAGCGTCTCCGGGACAGGGAGATACGAGCAGTACTTC. Translation: CSVSGTGRYEQYF.

The chain recombines TRBV4-3 with TRBJ1-4; TRBD1 might be the D (6 bases). Deletions cut 3 bases from V and 6 bases from J, with 14 bases between. The length of the CDR3 is 15 residues. Germline values: CDR1 LGHNA, CDR2 YSLEER. In nucleotides, the CDR3 is TGCGCCAGCAGCCAGGATGAGGGACACCATGAAAAACTGTTTTTT. The encoded protein is CASSQDEGHHEKLFF.

As concerns this clone: This same CDR3 is encoded by further DNA sequences in the sample. In DNA, the CDR3 is TGTGCCAGCAGCTTGAGAGGAATCAATCAGCCCCAGCATTTT. It encodes CASSLRGINQPQHF. The V and J genes are TRBV5-6 and TRBJ1-5; D is unclear. Looked up from germline, CDR1 is SGHDT and CDR2 is YYEEEE. The V end was cut by 1 base, the J end by 3 bases, with 8 bases between. The CDR3 length is 14 residues.

This rearrangement joins TRBV2 to TRBJ1-5, with 10 bases that match TRBD1. With V trimmed by 5 bases and J by 1 base, 11 bases remained unmatched. Germline lookup yields CDR1 SNHLY and CDR2 FYNNEI. The CDR3 is 18 residues long. The DNA of the CDR3 is TGTGCCAGCAGTAATTCCCGGGACAGGGGAGGAAGCAATCAGCCCCAGCATTTT. Amino acid sequence: CASSNSRDRGGSNQPQHF.

This chain's CDR3 is CATSRGGTPHGYTF. The CDR3 bases are TGTGCCACCAGCAGAGGAGGGACACCGCATGGCTACACCTTC. The V gene is TRBV15, the J gene TRBJ1-2; TRBD1 is a possible D gene (6 bases). From germline, CDR1 is LNHNV and CDR2 YYDKDF (reference sequence). This CDR3 region has 14 residues. V was cut by 1 base and J by 6 bases, with 12 bases left in between.

This chain connects TRBV7-9 to TRBJ1-5, with a weak D call TRBD1 (6 bases). The CDR3 loop spans 14 amino acids. V lost 4 bases, J lost 3 bases, and 10 bases lay in between. Germline lookup yields CDR1 SEHNR and CDR2 FQNEAQ (reference sequence). The DNA for the CDR3 is TGTGCCAGCAGCTCAGGACAGCCCAATCAGCCCCAGCATTTT. Translation gives CASSSGQPNQPQHF.

The V gene is TRBV25-1, the J gene TRBJ1-1; no clear D gene. The ends were cut back, 3 bases at V and 1 base at J, with 9 bases in the middle. The CDR3 has 14 amino acids. The germline gives CDR1 MGHDK, CDR2 SYGVNS. CDR3 bases: TGTGCCAGCAGTGAGTTGAGGAAGAACACTGAAGCTTTCTTT. It translates to CASSELRKNTEAFF.

The chain combines TRBV5-8 with TRBJ1-5; D unresolved. Germline CDR1 reads SGHTS; CDR2 reads YDEGEE. Trimming took off 4 bases at V and 9 bases at J, with 14 bases between the two ends. The CDR3 has 13 residues. CDR3: CASSHLARGPQHF. The CDR3 DNA sequence: TGTGCCAGCAGCCACCTCGCCCGGGGGCCCCAGCATTTT. The variable domain in full, with the rest retrieved from reference TRBV5-8 and TRBJ1-5, is EAGVTQSPTHLIKTRGQQATLRCSPISGHTSVYWYQQALGLGLQFLLWYDEGEERNRGNFPPRFSGRQFPNYSSELNVNALELEDSALYLCASSHLARGPQHFGDGTRLSIL.

A remark on this clone: At one end, the junction sequence differs from germline, possibly due to a read error. The chain combines TRBV5-1 with TRBJ2-1; 8 positions match TRBD2. The CDR3 contains 16 residues. Germline V CDR1 and CDR2: SGHRS, YFSETQ. The chain's CDR3 is CSSSPVAGSSYNEQFF. CDR3 nucleotide sequence: TGCTCCAGCAGCCCCGTAGCGGGAAGCTCCTACAATGAGCAGTTCTTC.

In this sample, this clone turned up a few times. The chain carries TRBV28 and TRBJ2-5, with no clear D. CDR3 length: 14 residues. Germline V CDR1 and CDR2: MDHEN, SYDVKM. V lost 6 bases and J lost 5, with 16 bases in between. The CDR3 sequence: CASRSGTTWETQYF. The CDR3 DNA reads TGTGCCAGCAGGTCCGGAACGACATGGGAGACCCAGTACTTC.

The chain joins TRBV18 to TRBJ2-5, with 8 bases that match TRBD2. The V segment lost 3 bases and the J segment 1 base; nucleotides outside the gene matches: 7. CDR1 and CDR2 from the germline V gene are KGHSH and LQKENI. This CDR3 region has 16 residues. This chain's CDR3 is CASSPFGLAIQETQYF. CDR3 DNA: TGTGCCAGCTCACCCTTCGGACTAGCCATCCAAGAGACCCAGTACTTC.

This clone has just a few counts. The V gene is TRBV10-3, the J gene TRBJ1-3; 9 bases line up with TRBD1. CDR1 is ENHRY and CDR2 is SYGVKD in the germline V gene. The V gene end was trimmed by 3 bases and the J gene end by 7 bases; junction bases not matched to a gene: 4. The CDR3 is 14 residues long. The CDR3 bases are TGTGCCATCAGTGACCCGACAGGGGGGAACACCATATATTTT. It codes for CAISDPTGGNTIYF.

The V gene is TRBV29-1, the J gene TRBJ1-2; D remains ambiguous. Germline V gives CDR1 SQVTM, CDR2 ANQGSEA. The CDR3 runs 12 residues. The V gene lost 5 bases and the J gene lost 1 base, with 8 bases spanning the gap. CDR3 residues: CSVSQVNYGYTF. The CDR3 region has the DNA TGCAGCGTTAGCCAGGTTAACTATGGCTACACCTTC.

The chain couples TRBV28 to TRBJ2-5; 11 positions agree with TRBD2. The CDR3 contains 18 residues. Germline lookup yields CDR1 MDHEN and CDR2 SYDVKM. V shed 2 bases, J shed 2 bases, and the junction held 10 bases outside the gene matches. CDR3 coding DNA: TGTGCCAGCAGTTTACTCACAGGGCTAGCGGGAGGACAAGAGACCCAGTACTTC. Encoded protein: CASSLLTGLAGGQETQYF.

The chain employs TRBV6-6 and TRBJ1-5, with TRBD1 matching 7 bases. V dropped 6 bases and J dropped 7; count of bases not matched to a gene: 9. The CDR3 has 14 amino acids. Germline V gene data show CDR1 as MNHNY and CDR2 as SVGAGI (reference sequence). CDR3 nucleotide sequence: TGTGCCAGCAGCGTTACAGGGGTCGAACAGCCCCAGCATTTT. Amino acid sequence: CASSVTGVEQPQHF.